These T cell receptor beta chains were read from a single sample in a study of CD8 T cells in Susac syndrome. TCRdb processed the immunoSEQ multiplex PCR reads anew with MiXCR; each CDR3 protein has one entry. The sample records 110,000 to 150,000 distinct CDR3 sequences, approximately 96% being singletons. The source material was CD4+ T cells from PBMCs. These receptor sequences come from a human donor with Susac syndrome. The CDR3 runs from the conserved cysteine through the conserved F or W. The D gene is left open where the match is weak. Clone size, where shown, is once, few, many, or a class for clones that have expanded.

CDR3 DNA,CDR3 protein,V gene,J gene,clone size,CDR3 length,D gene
TGCAGTGCTAGAGGCACAGGGGATATGGGCTACACCTTC,CSARGTGDMGYTF,TRBV20-1,TRBJ1-2,once,13,TRBD1
TGCAGCGTTTGGGTCGTAGCGGGAGGGCCAGGCGGCAATGAGCAGTTCTTC,CSVWVVAGGPGGNEQFF,TRBV29-1,TRBJ2-1,NA,17,TRBD2
TGTGCCAGCAGTCAGACAGGGATTGAAGCTTTCTTT,CASSQTGIEAFF,TRBV6-6,TRBJ1-1,NA,12,TRBD1
TGTGCCAGCAGTCGCGACAGGTACATAGATACGCAGTATTTT,CASSRDRYIDTQYF,TRBV5-4,TRBJ2-3,NA,14,NA
TGCGCCAGCAGCCGTGGACAACTCTATGGCTACACCTTC,CASSRGQLYGYTF,TRBV4-1,TRBJ1-2,NA,13,NA
TGTGCCACCAGCAGAGGAGACACTTCTGGGGCCAACGTCCTGACTTTC,CATSRGDTSGANVLTF,TRBV15,TRBJ2-6,NA,16,NA
TGCAGTGCTAGAGATCCCAGCGGGAGGAACACCGGGGAGCTGTTTTTT,CSARDPSGRNTGELFF,TRBV20-1,TRBJ2-2,NA,16,TRBD2
TGCAGTGCAAAAACGGGGACCTACAATGAGCAGTTCTTC,CSAKTGTYNEQFF,TRBV20-1,TRBJ2-1,NA,13,NA
TGCGCCAGCAGTGACCGCTTGGACGAGCAGTACTTC,CASSDRLDEQYF,TRBV10-1,TRBJ2-7,NA,12,NA
TGTGCCAGCAGCCGACAGGCAGCTCAGCCCCAGCATTTT,CASSRQAAQPQHF,TRBV7-9,TRBJ1-5,NA,13,NA
TGTGCCAGCAGTTACAGTTGGGGTCAGCCCCAGCATTTT,CASSYSWGQPQHF,TRBV6-5,TRBJ1-5,NA,13,NA
TGCAGTGCCCAAGAACTAGCGGGGATTGGTTCCTCCTACGAGCAGTACTTC,CSAQELAGIGSSYEQYF,TRBV20-1,TRBJ2-7,NA,17,TRBD2
TGTGCCAGCAGCCCCAATTTACATACCGGGGCCAACGTCCTGACTTTC,CASSPNLHTGANVLTF,TRBV7-9,TRBJ2-6,NA,16,NA
TGTGCCAGCACCCCGAGGGGGGGATTATCCTACGAGCAGTACTTC,CASTPRGGLSYEQYF,TRBV6-6,TRBJ2-7,NA,15,NA